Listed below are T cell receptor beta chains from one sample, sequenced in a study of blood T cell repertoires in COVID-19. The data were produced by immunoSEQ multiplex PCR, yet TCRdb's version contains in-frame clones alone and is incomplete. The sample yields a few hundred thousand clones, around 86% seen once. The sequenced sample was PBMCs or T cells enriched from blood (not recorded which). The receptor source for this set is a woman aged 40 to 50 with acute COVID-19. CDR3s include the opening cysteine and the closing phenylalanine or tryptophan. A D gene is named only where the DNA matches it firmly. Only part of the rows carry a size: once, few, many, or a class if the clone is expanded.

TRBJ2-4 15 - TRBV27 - TGTGCCAGCAGTTTATCCTCCGTAGCCAAAAACATTCAGTACTTC CASSLSSVAKNIQYF
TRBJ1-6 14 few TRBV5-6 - TGTGCCAGCAGCCGGGGACAATTGAATTCACCCCTCCACTTT CASSRGQLNSPLHF
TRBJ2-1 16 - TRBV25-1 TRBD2 TGTGCCAGCAGTGAATACCGCAGCGGGGGTCCCAATGAGCAGTTCTTC CASSEYRSGGPNEQFF
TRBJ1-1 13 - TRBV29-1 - TGCAGCGTGATTAGTAGAACTTACACTGAAGCTTTCTTT CSVISRTYTEAFF
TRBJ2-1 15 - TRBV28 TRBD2 TGTGCCAGCAGTTTTCGACTAGCGGGAGCGAATGAGCAGTTCTTC CASSFRLAGANEQFF
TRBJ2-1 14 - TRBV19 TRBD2 TGTGCCAGTAGTATAGGTAGCGGGGTCAATGAGCAGTTCTTC CASSIGSGVNEQFF
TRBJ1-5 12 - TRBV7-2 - TGTGCCAGCAGCAAAGACACGCAGCCCCAGCATTTT CASSKDTQPQHF
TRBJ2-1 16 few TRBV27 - TGTGCCAGCAGTTTAAACCGGGAGAACTCCTACAATGAGCAGTTCTTC CASSLNRENSYNEQFF
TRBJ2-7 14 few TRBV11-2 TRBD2 TGTGCCAGCAGCTTAGGCGGGAGGGCTTACGAGCAGTACTTC CASSLGGRAYEQYF
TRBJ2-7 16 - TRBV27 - TGTGCCAGCAGTTTAACGCCCCAGGGTCTGTGGGACGAGCAGTACTTC CASSLTPQGLWDEQYF
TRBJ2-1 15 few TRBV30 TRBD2 TGTGCCTGGAGTCCCGGGACTAGCGGGACGGATGAGCAGTTCTTC CAWSPGTSGTDEQFF
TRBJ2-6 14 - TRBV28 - TGTGCCAGCAGCGGGTCCTCTGGGGCCAACGTCCTGACTTTC CASSGSSGANVLTF
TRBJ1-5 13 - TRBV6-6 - TGTGCCACCTTACAGGGAAACAATCAGCCCCAGCATTTT CATLQGNNQPQHF
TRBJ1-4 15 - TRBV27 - TGTGCCAGCAGTCGGACCGGGACACCCTATGAAAAACTGTTTTTT CASSRTGTPYEKLFF